The present TCR beta chain was sequenced within a study of blood T cell repertoires in COVID-19. Study background: From the United States, Italy and Spain came samples of acute and convalescent COVID-19.

Authors' data handling: Nucleated cell number was recorded as an estimate derived from reference gene primer amplification. Only in-frame clones appear in the TCRdb table, and some are missing; sequencing was by immunoSEQ multiplex PCR. That table is the source of V, J and clone size, and D and trimming were worked out from the DNA. Seen here are approximately 400,000 clones, approximately 88% observed once, and the top ten hold more than 0.95%. The germline V gene encodes CDR1 SGHTA and CDR2 FQGNSA. V dropped 6 bases and J dropped 7; count of bases not matched to a gene: 5. The CDR3 has 13 amino acids.

Sequenced input: peripheral blood. The chain recombines TRBV7-2 with TRBJ2-1, with TRBD2 identical over 8 bases. The source of this sequence is a man in his forties with acute or convalescent COVID-19. CDR3 loop: CASSRGGPNEQFF. The CDR3 nucleotides read TGTGCCAGCAGTCGGGGGGGCCCTAATGAGCAGTTCTTC.